This record covers a single T cell receptor beta chain. This entry belongs to a study of cytomegalovirus exposure and HLA in healthy donors. The PCR had 60 Vbeta and 13 Jbeta primers. Libraries were prepared by immunoSEQ multiplex PCR; TCRdb keeps only in-frame clonotypes and omits some of them. Found here are 150,000 to 200,000 clones, approximately 90% of them singletons; the top ten hold about 1%. The V and J ends lost 1 base and 3 bases respectively, with 20 bases between them. This CDR3 spans 18 amino acids. Germline V gene sequence: CDR1 SGHKS, CDR2 YYEKEE (reference sequence). This TCR was recovered from a boy aged 2 to 10 in good health and CMV-seronegative. The V call is TRBV5-5, the J call TRBJ2-1; TRBD2 might be the D (6 bases). The specimen sequenced was PBMCs. CDR3 amino acids: CASSLRGGAGLGYNEQFF. Written as DNA, the CDR3 is TGTGCCAGCAGCTTGCGTGGGGGAGCGGGTTTAGGCTACAATGAGCAGTTCTTC.